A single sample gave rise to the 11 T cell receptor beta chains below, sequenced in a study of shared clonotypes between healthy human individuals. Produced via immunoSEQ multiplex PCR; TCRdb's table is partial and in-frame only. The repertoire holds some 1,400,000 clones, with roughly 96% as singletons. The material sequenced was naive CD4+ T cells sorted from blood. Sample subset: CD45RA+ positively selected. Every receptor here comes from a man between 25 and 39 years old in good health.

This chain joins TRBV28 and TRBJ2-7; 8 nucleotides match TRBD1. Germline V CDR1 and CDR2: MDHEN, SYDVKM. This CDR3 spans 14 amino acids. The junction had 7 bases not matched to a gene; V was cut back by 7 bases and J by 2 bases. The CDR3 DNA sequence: TGTGCCAGCATAGGACAGGGTCCAACCTACGAGCAGTACTTC. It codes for CASIGQGPTYEQYF.

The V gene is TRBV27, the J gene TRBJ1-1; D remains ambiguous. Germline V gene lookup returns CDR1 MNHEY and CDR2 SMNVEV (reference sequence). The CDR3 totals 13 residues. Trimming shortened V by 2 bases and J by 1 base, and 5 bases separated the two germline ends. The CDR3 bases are TGTGCCAGCAGTTTAAACAGGAACACTGAAGCTTTCTTT. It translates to CASSLNRNTEAFF.

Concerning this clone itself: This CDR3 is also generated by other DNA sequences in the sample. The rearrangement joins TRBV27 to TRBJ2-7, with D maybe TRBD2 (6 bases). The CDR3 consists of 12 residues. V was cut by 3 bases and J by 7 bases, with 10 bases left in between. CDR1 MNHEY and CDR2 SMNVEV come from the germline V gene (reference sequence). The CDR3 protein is CASSLRAGEQYF. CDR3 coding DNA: TGTGCCAGCAGTTTGAGGGCGGGGGAGCAGTACTTC.

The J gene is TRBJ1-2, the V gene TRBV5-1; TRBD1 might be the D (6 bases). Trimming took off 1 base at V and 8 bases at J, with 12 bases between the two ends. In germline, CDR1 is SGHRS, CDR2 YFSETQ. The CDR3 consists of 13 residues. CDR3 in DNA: TGCGCCAGCAGCTTGCTGGGGGCGAAGGGCTACACCTTC. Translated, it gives CASSLLGAKGYTF.

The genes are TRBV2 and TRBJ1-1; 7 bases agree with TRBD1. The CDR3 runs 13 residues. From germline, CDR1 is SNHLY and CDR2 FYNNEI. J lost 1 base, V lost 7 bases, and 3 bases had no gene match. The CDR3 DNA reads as TGTGCCAGCACCGGGACAGAGAACACTGAAGCTTTCTTT. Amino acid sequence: CASTGTENTEAFF. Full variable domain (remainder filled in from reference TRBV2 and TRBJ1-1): EPEVTQTPSHQVTQMGQEVILRCVPISNHLYFYWYRQILGQKVEFLVSFYNNEISEKSEIFDDQFSVERPDGSNFTLKIRSTKLEDSAMYFCASTGTENTEAFFGQGTRLTVV.

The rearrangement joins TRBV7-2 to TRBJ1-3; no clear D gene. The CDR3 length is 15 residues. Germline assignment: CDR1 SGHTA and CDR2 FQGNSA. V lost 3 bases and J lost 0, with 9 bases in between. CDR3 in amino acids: CASSLLSGSGNTIYF. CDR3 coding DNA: TGTGCCAGCAGCTTGTTATCAGGCTCTGGAAACACCATATATTTT.

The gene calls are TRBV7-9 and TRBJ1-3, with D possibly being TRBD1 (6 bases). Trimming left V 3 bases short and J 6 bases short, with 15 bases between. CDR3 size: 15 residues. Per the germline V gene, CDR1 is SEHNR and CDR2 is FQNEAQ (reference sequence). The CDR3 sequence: CASSLNRGAENTIYF. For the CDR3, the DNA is TGTGCCAGCAGCTTGAATAGGGGGGCCGAAAACACCATATATTTT.

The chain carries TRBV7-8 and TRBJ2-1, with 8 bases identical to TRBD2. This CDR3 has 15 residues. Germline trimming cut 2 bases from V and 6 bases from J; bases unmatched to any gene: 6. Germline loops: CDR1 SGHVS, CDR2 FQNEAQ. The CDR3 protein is CASSLKRTSPNEQFF. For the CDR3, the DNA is TGTGCCAGCAGCTTAAAGCGGACTAGCCCCAATGAGCAGTTCTTC.

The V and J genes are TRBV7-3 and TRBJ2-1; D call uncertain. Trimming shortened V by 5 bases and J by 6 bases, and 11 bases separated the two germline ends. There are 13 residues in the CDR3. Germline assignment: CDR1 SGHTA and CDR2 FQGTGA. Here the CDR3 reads CASSPLFGNEQFF. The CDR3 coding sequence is TGTGCCAGCAGCCCACTTTTCGGCAATGAGCAGTTCTTC.

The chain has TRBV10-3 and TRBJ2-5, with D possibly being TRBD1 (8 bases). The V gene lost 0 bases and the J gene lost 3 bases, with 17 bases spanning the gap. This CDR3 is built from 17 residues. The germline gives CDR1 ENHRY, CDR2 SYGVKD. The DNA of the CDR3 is TGTGCCATCAGTGAGTCGGCGGGGGCAGGGGGCAAAGAGACCCAGTACTTC. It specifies CAISESAGAGGKETQYF.

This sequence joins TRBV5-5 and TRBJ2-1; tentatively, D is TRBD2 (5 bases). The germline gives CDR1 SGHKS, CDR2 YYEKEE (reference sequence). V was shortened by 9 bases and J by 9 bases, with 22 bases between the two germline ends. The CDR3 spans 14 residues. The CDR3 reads CATERLQVAGEQFF. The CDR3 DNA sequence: TGTGCCACCGAAAGGCTGCAGGTGGCGGGTGAGCAGTTCTTC.